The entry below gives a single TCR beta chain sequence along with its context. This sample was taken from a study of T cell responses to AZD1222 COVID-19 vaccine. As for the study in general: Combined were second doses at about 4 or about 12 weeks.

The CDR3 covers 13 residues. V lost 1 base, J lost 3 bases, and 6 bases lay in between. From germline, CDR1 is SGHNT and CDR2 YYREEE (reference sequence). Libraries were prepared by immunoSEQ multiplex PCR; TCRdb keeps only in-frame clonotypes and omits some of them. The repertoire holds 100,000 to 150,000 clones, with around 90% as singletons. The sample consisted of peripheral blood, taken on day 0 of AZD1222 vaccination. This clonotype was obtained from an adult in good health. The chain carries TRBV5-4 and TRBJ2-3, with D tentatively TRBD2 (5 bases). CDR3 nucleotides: TGTGCCAGCAGCTTGAGCGGAACAGATACGCAGTATTTT. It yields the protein CASSLSGTDTQYF.